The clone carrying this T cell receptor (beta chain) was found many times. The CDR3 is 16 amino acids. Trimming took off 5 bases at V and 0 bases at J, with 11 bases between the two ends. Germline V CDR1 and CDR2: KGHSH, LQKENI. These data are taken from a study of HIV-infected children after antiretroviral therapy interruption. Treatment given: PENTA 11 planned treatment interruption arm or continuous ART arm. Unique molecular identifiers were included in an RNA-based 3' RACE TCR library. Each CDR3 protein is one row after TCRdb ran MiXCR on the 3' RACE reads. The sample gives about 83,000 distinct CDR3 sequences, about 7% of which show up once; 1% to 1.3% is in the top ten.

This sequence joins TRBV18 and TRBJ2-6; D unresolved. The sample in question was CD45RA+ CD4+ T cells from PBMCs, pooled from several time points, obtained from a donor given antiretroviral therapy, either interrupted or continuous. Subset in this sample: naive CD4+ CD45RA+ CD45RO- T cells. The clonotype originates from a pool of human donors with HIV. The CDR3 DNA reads TGTGCCAGCTCAAAGGACGCGGACTCTGGGGCCAACGTCCTGACTTTC. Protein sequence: CASSKDADSGANVLTF.